The text below deals with one TCR beta chain. The protocol was immunoSEQ multiplex PCR, while the TCRdb copy is restricted to in-frame clones and leaves out a portion. The repertoire includes more than 95,000 clones, roughly 87% of them detected once, and approximately 6.2% sits in the top ten. The data stem from a study of blood T cell repertoires in COVID-19. Study at large: The United States, Italy and Spain provided the acute and convalescent COVID-19 samples.

This TCR derives from a human donor in a cohort sampled during active COVID-19. The sample comprised peripheral blood.

The CDR3 is CASSQTEEAFF. Written as DNA, the CDR3 is TGTGCCAGCTCACAGACAGAGGAAGCTTTCTTT. The genes are TRBV18 and TRBJ1-1, with D maybe TRBD1 (5 bases). Trimming took 4 bases from V and 8 from J, leaving 8 bases between them. Germline values: CDR1 KGHSH, CDR2 LQKENI. The CDR3 is made up of 11 amino acids.